This T cell receptor beta chain was retrieved from a study of blood T cell repertoires in COVID-19. As for the study in general: Italy, Spain and the United States were the sources of the convalescent and acute COVID-19 samples.

Trimming left V 0 bases short and J 0 bases short, with 10 bases between. The CDR3 covers 15 residues. The germline gives CDR1 SGDLS, CDR2 YYNGEE. TCRdb's copy holds only in-frame clones and misses some; the assay was immunoSEQ multiplex PCR. In the table there are approximately 200,000 clones, roughly 76% of which are singletons. This clone was picked up a small number of times. The sample was peripheral blood. This chain links TRBV9 with TRBJ2-7; D gene ambiguous. The source of this sequence is a human donor in a cohort sampled during active COVID-19. Here the CDR3 reads CASSVGVYSSYEQYF. The DNA of the CDR3 is TGTGCCAGCAGCGTAGGGGTCTACAGCTCCTACGAGCAGTACTTC.